These T cell receptor beta chains were read from a single sample in a study of PD-1 blockade in classical Hodgkin lymphoma. TCRdb keeps only in-frame clones here, not all; method: immunoSEQ multiplex PCR. Among tens of thousands of clones listed, around 78% were seen once. The sequencing here drew on peripheral blood mononuclear cells (PBMCs), taken at baseline. Receptors originate from a human donor with classical Hodgkin lymphoma. Each CDR3 is given without its conserved first and last residue. Fields, in order: V gene, CDR3 length, clone size, CDR3 protein. Size values are once, few and many counts, or a class for expanded clones, and some rows have none.

>TRBV7-2|13|.
ASSLAFPRGTEAF
>TRBV25-1|12|.
ASSESGQGFEAF
>TRBV7-2|13|.
ASSPTSGLYNEQF
>TRBV29-1|14|.
SVDRLAGGGGDEQF
>TRBV13|14|.
ASSFPNSGSRNEQF
>TRBV10-1|11|few
ASSEGPSQPQH
>TRBV2|13|.
ASRGLAANTGELF
>TRBV28|12|.
ASSLTSPSYEQY
>TRBV2|9|few
ASTDNGELF
>TRBV4-3|15|.
ASSPRYRELAGYEQY
>TRBV7-7|12|.
ASSFKGRPETQY
>TRBV9|13|.
ASSVRGFTYNEQF
>TRBV28|10|few
ASSFLNYGYT
>TRBV7-2|17|few
ASSLAGQTTFTLTDTQY
>TRBV6-6|10|.
ASSYSGDEQY
>TRBV6-5|11|.
ASRKQGGDEQY
>TRBV6-1|12|.
ASSDEREVNEQF
>TRBV28|14|.
ASSPLGQGYNSPLH
>TRBV7-8|14|.
ASSPRLAGITDTQY
>TRBV7-7|13|medium-sized
ASSSGLAAYNEQF
>TRBV19|11|few
ASSKLRDNEQF
>TRBV7-9|11|.
ASRPDTNNEQF
>TRBV10-2|12|.
AARMDRGGYEQY
>TRBV5-8|9|once
ASSLKETQY
>TRBV6-6|9|.
ASTGWPEAF
>TRBV11-2|13|.
ASNRGGATNEKLF
>TRBV7-9|14|.
ASSSETSGTYNEQF
>TRBV29-1|9|.
SVILGSRSL
>TRBV4-1|13|.
ASSQDIPAPYEQY
>TRBV5-1|12|.
ASSVQSDSYEQY
>TRBV6-1|10|.
ASSGGQETQY
>TRBV19|14|.
ASSMLLVRGNQPQH
>TRBV7-9|11|.
ASSKGQFYEQY
>TRBV2|10|.
ASRGQGTEAF
>TRBV28|12|once
ASSFSGRSDTQY
>TRBV2|13|.
ASTPDRGRYNEQF
>TRBV14|12|.
ASSQETGTMGYT
>TRBV7-6|15|.
ASSLAPGLYSYNEQF
>TRBV6-5|10|.
ASGDRGYEQY
>TRBV15|12|.
ATSSRTGGEKLF
>TRBV6-1|10|.
ASSSLSYEQY
>TRBV19|15|few
ASSIGLAGGPGNEQF
>TRBV2|11|.
ASGITAHQPQH
>TRBV2|13|.
ASSPSPTVGEKLF
>TRBV5-6|13|few
ASSLLGLAADTQY
>TRBV7-2|11|.
ASSFGLAGELF
>TRBV5-1|11|.
ASSTDSTDTQY
>TRBV28|14|.
ASSLTSGITGNEQF
>TRBV6-6|11|.
ASSYSSTDTQY
>TRBV10-3|14|.
AISSRTGDSGNTIY
>TRBV5-4|14|.
ASSLRLAGGVDEQF
>TRBV21-1|18|.
ASSKQTGFRAGPFSYEQY
>TRBV6-4|11|.
ASSVYSSNEQF
>TRBV7-8|12|.
ASSLVPGSYEQY
>TRBV15|14|.
ATSRDLSLANNEQF